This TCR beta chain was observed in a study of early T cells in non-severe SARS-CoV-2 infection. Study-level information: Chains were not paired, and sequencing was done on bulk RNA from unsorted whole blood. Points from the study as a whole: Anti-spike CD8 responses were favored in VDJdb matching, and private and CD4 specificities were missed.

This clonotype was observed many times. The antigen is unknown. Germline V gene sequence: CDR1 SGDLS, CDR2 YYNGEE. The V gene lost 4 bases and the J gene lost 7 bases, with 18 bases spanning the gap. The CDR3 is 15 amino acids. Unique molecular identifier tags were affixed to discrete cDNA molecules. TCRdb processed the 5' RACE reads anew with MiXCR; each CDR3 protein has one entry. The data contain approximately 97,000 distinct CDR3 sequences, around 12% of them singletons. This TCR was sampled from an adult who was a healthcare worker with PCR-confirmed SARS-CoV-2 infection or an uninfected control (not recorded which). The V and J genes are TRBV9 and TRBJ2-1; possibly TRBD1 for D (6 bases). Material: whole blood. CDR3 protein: CASSPRQVSRNEQFF. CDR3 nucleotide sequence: TGTGCCAGCAGCCCCCGACAGGTTTCCCGTAATGAGCAGTTCTTC.